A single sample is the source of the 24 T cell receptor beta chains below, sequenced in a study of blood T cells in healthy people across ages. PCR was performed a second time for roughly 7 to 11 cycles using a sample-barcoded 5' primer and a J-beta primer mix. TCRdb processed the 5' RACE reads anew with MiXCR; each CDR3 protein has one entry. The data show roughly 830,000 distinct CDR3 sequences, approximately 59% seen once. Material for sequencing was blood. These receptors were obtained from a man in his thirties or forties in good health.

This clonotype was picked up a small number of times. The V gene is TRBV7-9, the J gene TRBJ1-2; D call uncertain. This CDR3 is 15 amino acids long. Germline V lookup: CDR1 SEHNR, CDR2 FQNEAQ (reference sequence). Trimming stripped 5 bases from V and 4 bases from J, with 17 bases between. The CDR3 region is CASSLSDGVGYGYTF. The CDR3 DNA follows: TGTGCCAGCAGCCTCTCTGATGGGGTGGGCTATGGCTACACCTTC.

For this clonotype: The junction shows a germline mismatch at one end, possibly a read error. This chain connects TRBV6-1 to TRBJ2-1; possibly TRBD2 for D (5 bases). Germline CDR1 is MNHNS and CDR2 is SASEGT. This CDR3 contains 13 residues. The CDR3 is CASSGTSYNGQFF. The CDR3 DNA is TGTGCCAGCAGTGGGACTTCTTACAATGGGCAGTTCTTC.

DNA of the CDR3: TGTGCCAGCAGTGTGCCCACAGTGGGGAGTGGCTACACCTTC. Translation gives CASSVPTVGSGYTF. V and J are TRBV2 and TRBJ1-2; D is undetermined. Germline V CDR1 and CDR2: SNHLY, FYNNEI. Trimming left V 4 bases short and J 7 bases short, with 16 bases between. The CDR3 runs to 14 residues.

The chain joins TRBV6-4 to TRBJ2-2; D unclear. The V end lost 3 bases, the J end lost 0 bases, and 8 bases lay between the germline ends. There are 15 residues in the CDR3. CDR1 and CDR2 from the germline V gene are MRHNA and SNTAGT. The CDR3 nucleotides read TGTGCCAGCAGTGAGTTGGGCACGAACACCGGGGAGCTGTTTTTT. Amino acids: CASSELGTNTGELFF.

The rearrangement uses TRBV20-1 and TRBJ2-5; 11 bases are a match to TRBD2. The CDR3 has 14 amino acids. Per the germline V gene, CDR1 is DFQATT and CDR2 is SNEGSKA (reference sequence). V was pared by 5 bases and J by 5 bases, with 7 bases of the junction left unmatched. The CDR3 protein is CSAVSGGAVETQYF. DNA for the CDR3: TGCAGTGCTGTTAGCGGGGGGGCCGTGGAGACCCAGTACTTC.

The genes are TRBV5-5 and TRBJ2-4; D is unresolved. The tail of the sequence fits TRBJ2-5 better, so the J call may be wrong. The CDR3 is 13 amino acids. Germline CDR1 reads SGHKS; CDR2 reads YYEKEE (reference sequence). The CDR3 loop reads CASSLFNPETQYF. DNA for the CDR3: TGTGCCAGCAGCTTGTTCAACCCAGAGACCCAGTACTTC.

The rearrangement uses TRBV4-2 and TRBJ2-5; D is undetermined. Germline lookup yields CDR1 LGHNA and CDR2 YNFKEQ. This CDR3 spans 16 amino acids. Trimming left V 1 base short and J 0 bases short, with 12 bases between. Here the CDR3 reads CASSQASRWDQETQYF. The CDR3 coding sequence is TGTGCCAGCAGCCAAGCTTCGCGCTGGGACCAAGAGACCCAGTACTTC.

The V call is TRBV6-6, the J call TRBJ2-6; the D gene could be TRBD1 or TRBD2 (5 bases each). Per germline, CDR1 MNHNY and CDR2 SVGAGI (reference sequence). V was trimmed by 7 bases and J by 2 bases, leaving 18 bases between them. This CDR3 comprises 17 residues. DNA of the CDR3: TGTGCCAGCATCGAGTTAGGGGCGGAGGCTGGGGCCAACGTCCTGACTTTC. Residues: CASIELGAEAGANVLTF.

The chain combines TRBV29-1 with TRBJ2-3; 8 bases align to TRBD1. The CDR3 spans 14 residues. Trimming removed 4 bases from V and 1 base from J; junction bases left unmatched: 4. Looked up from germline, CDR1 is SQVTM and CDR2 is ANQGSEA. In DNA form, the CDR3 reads TGCAGCGTTGCGTGGGGACAGGGCACAGATACGCAGTATTTT. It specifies CSVAWGQGTDTQYF.

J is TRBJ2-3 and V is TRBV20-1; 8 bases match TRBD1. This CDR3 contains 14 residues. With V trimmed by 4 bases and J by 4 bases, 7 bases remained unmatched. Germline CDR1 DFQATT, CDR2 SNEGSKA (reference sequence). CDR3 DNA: TGCAGTGCTAAAGGACAGGGATATTCAGATACGCAGTATTTT. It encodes CSAKGQGYSDTQYF.

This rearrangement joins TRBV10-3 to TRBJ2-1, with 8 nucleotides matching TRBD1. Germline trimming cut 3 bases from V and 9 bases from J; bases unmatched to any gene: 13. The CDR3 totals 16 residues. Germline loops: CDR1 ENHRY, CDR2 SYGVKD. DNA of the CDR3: TGTGCCATCAGTGAACACCTCCAGGGGGCGGATTTTGAGCAGTTCTTC. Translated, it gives CAISEHLQGADFEQFF.

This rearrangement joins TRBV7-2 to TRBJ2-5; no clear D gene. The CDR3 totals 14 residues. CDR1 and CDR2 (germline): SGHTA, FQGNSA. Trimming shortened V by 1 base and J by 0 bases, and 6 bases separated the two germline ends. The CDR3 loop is CASSLGRHQETQYF. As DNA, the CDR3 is TGTGCCAGCAGCTTAGGAAGACACCAAGAGACCCAGTACTTC.

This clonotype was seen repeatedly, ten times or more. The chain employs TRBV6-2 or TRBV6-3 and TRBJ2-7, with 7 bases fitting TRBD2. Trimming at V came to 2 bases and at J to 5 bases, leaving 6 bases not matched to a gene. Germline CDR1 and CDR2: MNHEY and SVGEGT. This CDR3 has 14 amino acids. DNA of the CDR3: TGTGCCAGCAGTTACGAGACTAGCTCAAACGAGCAGTACTTC. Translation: CASSYETSSNEQYF.

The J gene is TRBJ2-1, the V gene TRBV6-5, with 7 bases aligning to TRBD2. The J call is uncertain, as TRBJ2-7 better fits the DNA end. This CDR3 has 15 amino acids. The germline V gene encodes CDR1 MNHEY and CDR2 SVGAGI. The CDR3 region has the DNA TGTGCCAGCAGTCCCAGGGAGGGATTCTACAATGAGCAGTACTTC. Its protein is CASSPREGFYNEQYF.

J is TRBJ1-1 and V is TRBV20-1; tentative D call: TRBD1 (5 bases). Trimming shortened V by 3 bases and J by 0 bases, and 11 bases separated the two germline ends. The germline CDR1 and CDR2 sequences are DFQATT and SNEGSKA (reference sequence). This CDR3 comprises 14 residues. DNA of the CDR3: TGCAGTGCTAGCGGAGGGGATATGAACACTGAAGCTTTCTTT. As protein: CSASGGDMNTEAFF.

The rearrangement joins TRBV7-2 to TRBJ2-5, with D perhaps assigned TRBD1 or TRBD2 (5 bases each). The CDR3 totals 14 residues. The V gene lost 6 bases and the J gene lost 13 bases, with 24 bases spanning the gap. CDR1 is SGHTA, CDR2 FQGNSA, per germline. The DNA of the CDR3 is TGTGCCAGCAGAACCGGGACCGGCTTCTACGAGCGGTACTTC. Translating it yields CASRTGTGFYERYF.

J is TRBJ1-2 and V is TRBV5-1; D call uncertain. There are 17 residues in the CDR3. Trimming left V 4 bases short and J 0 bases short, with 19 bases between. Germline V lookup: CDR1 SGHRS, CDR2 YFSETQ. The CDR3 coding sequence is TGCGCCAGCAGCCCAAGAATTCTGAGGGCCTCTAACTATGGCTACACCTTC. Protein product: CASSPRILRASNYGYTF.

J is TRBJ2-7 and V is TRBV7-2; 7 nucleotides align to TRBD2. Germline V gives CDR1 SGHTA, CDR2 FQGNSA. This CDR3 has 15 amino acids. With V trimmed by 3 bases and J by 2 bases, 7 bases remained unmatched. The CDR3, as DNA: TGTGCCAGCAGCTTGACCCCCGGGACTACCTACGAGCAGTACTTC. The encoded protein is CASSLTPGTTYEQYF. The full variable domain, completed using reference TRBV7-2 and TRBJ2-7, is GAGVSQSPSNKVTEKGKDVELRCDPISGHTALYWYRQSLGQGLEFLIYFQGNSAPDKSGLPSDRFSAERTGGSVSTLTIQRTQQEDSAVYLCASSLTPGTTYEQYFGPGTRLTVT.

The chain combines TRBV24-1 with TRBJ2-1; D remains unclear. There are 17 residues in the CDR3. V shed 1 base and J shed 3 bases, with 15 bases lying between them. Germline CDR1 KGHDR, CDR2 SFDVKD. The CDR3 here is CATSDFQVGSHYNEQFF. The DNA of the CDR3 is TGTGCCACCAGTGATTTCCAGGTGGGGTCTCACTACAATGAGCAGTTCTTC.

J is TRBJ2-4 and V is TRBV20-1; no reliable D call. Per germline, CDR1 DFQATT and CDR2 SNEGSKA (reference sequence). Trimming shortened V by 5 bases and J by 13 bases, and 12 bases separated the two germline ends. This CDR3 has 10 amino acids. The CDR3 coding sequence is TGCAGTGCTCGGGTCCGTGAGCAGTACTTC. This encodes CSARVREQYF.

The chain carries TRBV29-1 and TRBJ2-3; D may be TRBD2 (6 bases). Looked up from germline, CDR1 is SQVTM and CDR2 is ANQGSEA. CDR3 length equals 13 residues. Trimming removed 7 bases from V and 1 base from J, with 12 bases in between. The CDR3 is CSGDGGGTDTQYF. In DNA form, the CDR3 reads TGCAGCGGGGACGGGGGTGGCACAGATACGCAGTATTTT.

The DNA for the CDR3 is TGTGCCACCAGTGACGGGACAGGGGGCGGCGAGCAGTACTTC. Its protein product is CATSDGTGGGEQYF. The J gene is TRBJ2-7, the V gene TRBV24-1, with TRBD1 matching over 12 bases. V lost 4 bases, J lost 6 bases, and 3 bases stayed unmatched. The CDR3 contains 14 residues. The germline gives CDR1 KGHDR, CDR2 SFDVKD.

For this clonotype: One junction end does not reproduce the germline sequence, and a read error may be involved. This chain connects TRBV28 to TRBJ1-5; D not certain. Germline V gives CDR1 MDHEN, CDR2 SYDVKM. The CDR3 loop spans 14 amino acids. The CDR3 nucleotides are TGTGCCAGCAGTTTAATTGTAAGCAATCGGCCCCAGCATTTT. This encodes CASSLIVSNRPQHF.

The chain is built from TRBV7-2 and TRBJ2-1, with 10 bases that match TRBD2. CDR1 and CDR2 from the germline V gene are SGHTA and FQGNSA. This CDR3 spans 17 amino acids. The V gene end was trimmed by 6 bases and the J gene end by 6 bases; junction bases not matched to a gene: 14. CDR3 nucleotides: TGTGCCAGCAGGCGTAAAAGCGGGGGGGCCTCCCGCAATGAGCAGTTCTTC. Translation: CASRRKSGGASRNEQFF.